One sample yielded the 8 T cell receptor beta chains listed below, sequenced in a study of T-cell reconstitution after alpha-beta-depleted transplantation in children. The authors prepared the TCRbeta library with unique molecular identifiers. TCRdb re-called the PCR reads through MiXCR, storing one row per CDR3 protein. The sample consists of approximately 230,000 distinct CDR3 sequences, more than 20% of them appearing once. Sequenced material: PBMCs, taken before TCRalphabeta/CD19-depleted stem cell transplant. All receptors come from a girl aged 2-10 years with Fanconi anemia, due to receive a stem cell transplant.

The CDR3 sequence: CSARNPGTYGYEQYF. CDR3 sequence (DNA): TGCAGTGCTAGGAATCCAGGGACGTACGGGTACGAGCAGTACTTC. The chain combines TRBV20-1 with TRBJ2-7; D might be TRBD1 or TRBD2, each matching 5 bases. The CDR3 is 15 amino acids. Germline V gene lookup returns CDR1 DFQATT and CDR2 SNEGSKA (reference sequence). V lost 3 bases to trimming and J lost 4 bases, with 19 bases between them.

This clonotype has only a few counts. The V call is TRBV20-1, the J call TRBJ1-2, with D possibly being TRBD1 (5 bases). Trimming removed 6 bases from V and 1 base from J, with 9 bases in between. The germline V gene encodes CDR1 DFQATT and CDR2 SNEGSKA (reference sequence). The CDR3 totals 12 residues. The CDR3 region has the DNA TGCAGTGCGCTTGGGGGTAACTATGGCTACACCTTC. This encodes CSALGGNYGYTF.

Concerning this clonotype: The junction does not match germline at one end; this may be a read error. The CDR3 region is CSATRIGIGNTTYF. DNA of the CDR3: TGCAGCGCCACCCGGATAGGGATTGGAAACACCACATATTTT. The chain employs TRBV29-1 and TRBJ1-3; D unclear. Looked up from germline, CDR1 is SQVTM and CDR2 is ANQGSEA. The CDR3 contains 14 residues.

In this sample, this clonotype turned up many times. This chain connects TRBV29-1 to TRBJ2-7; a weak D match, TRBD2 (5 bases). Trimming removed 4 bases at V and 2 bases at J, with 12 bases between. The CDR3 runs 13 residues. From germline, CDR1 is SQVTM and CDR2 ANQGSEA. CDR3 loop: CSVAVRDPYEQYF. As DNA, the CDR3 is TGCAGCGTTGCGGTCCGGGATCCCTACGAGCAGTACTTC.

This clonotype has more than one count but fewer than ten. A junction end diverges from the germline sequence, so it may reflect a read error. This chain connects TRBV7-4 to TRBJ2-4; no definite D call. Germline-derived CDR1 and CDR2 are SGHVT and SQSDAQ. This CDR3 has 11 residues. This CDR3 is CASSLLGPSFF. In DNA form, the CDR3 reads TGTGCCAGCAGCTTACTAGGGCCCAGTTTTTTC.

This chain joins TRBV29-1 and TRBJ2-3; 9 bases are a match to TRBD1. Germline loops: CDR1 SQVTM, CDR2 ANQGSEA. Trimming removed 7 bases from V and 0 bases from J; junction bases left unmatched: 5. The CDR3 runs 14 residues. The CDR3 DNA sequence: TGCAGCGGGATACAGGGGGCTAGCACAGATACGCAGTATTTT. Translating it yields CSGIQGASTDTQYF.

This clonotype came up a few times. This chain uses TRBV27 with TRBJ2-7; tentatively, D is TRBD1 (6 bases). In germline, CDR1 is MNHEY, CDR2 SMNVEV (reference sequence). The CDR3 spans 13 residues. V shed 3 bases and J shed 2 bases, with 8 bases lying between them. In nucleotides, the CDR3 is TGTGCCAGCAGTTTCCGGGACACCTACGAGCAGTACTTC. Protein sequence: CASSFRDTYEQYF.

This clonotype showed up just a few times. The chain combines TRBV10-2 with TRBJ2-7; TRBD1 is a possible D gene (6 bases). This CDR3 has 15 amino acids. Trimming cost V 3 bases and J 6 bases, with 18 bases left between them. Germline CDR1 and CDR2: WSHSY and SAAADI. The DNA for the CDR3 is TGCGCCAGCAGTGAAACCCCGGGACACCCTGGCGAGCAGTACTTC. Translation: CASSETPGHPGEQYF.